The 20 T cell receptor beta chains presented below share a single source sample, sequenced in a study of blood T cells in healthy people across ages. Combining a sample-barcoded 5' primer with a J-beta primer mix, a second PCR ran for roughly 6 to 11 cycles. TCRdb reprocessed the 5' RACE reads via MiXCR and lists one record per CDR3 protein. This table has over 700,000 distinct CDR3 sequences, about 55% appearing once. Material: blood. The receptors shown here come from a man older than 75 in good health.

The J gene is TRBJ2-7, the V gene TRBV4-1, with 8 bases aligning to TRBD2. CDR1 MGHRA and CDR2 YSYEKL come from the germline V gene. The CDR3 runs 15 residues. J lost 2 bases, V lost 4 bases, and 7 bases had no gene match. The CDR3 DNA follows: TGCGCCAGCAGCCCATTAGCGGGGCCGGCCTACGAGCAGTACTTC. This gives the protein CASSPLAGPAYEQYF.

This sequence joins TRBV15 and TRBJ2-3; D assignment may be TRBD1 or TRBD2 (5 bases each). Between the trimmed V and J ends, which lost 0 bases and 14 bases, there was a span of 24 bases. CDR1 and CDR2 from the germline V gene are LNHNV and YYDKDF (reference sequence). The CDR3 is 16 amino acids. Written as DNA, the CDR3 is TGTGCCACCAGCAGAGATCTACGTTCGGGGCACAGATACGCGTATTTT. It yields the protein CATSRDLRSGHRYAYF.

This clonotype appeared once. The rearrangement joins TRBV6-5 to TRBJ1-4, with 8 bases that match TRBD1. The CDR3 runs 15 residues. Trimming took 7 bases from V and 5 from J; bases not matched to a gene: 9. Per germline, CDR1 MNHEY and CDR2 SVGAGI. The CDR3 reads CASTRTGGPNEKLFF. DNA for the CDR3: TGTGCCAGCACCAGAACAGGGGGACCAAATGAAAAACTGTTTTTT.

This chain links TRBV7-8 with TRBJ2-4; TRBD2 matches 7 bases. The DNA end is more similar to TRBJ2-7, so the J call may be wrong. There are 13 residues in the CDR3. Looked up from germline, CDR1 is SGHVS and CDR2 is FQNEAQ. This CDR3 is CASSGWREYEQYF. CDR3 DNA: TGTGCCAGCAGCGGTTGGCGGGAGTACGAGCAGTACTTC.

The CDR3 is CSASFSRRSYEQYF. For the CDR3, the DNA is TGCAGTGCCAGTTTTTCCAGACGATCCTACGAGCAGTACTTC. The rearrangement uses TRBV20-1 and TRBJ2-7; D uncertain. Germline CDR1 is DFQATT and CDR2 is SNEGSKA (reference sequence). V was clipped by 6 bases and J by 1 base, with 16 bases between them. This CDR3 has 14 residues.

This clonotype has a single count. V is TRBV20-1 and J is TRBJ2-7; D not resolved. The germline CDR1 and CDR2 sequences are DFQATT and SNEGSKA (reference sequence). Trimming took off 6 bases at V and 2 bases at J, with 20 bases between the two ends. The CDR3 length is 15 residues. The CDR3 sequence: CSASSTFGPPYEQYF. CDR3 nucleotide sequence: TGCAGTGCCAGTAGTACGTTTGGACCTCCCTACGAGCAGTACTTC.

The genes are TRBV7-3 and TRBJ2-7; the D gene is possibly TRBD2 (6 bases). From germline, CDR1 is SGHTA and CDR2 FQGTGA. There are 13 residues in the CDR3. With 8 bases removed from V and 7 bases from J, the gap between germline ends came to 18 bases. This chain's CDR3 is CASGRANGGEQYF. DNA of the CDR3: TGTGCCAGCGGACGGGCCAACGGGGGAGAGCAGTACTTC. The full variable domain, rest sourced from reference TRBV7-3 and TRBJ2-7, is GAGVSQTPSNKVTEKGKYVELRCDPISGHTALYWYRQSLGQGPEFLIYFQGTGAADDSGLPNDRFFAVRPEGSVSTLKIQRTERGDSAVYLCASGRANGGEQYFGPGTRLTVT.

The chain links TRBV27 to TRBJ2-7; 13 nucleotides line up with TRBD2. The V and J ends lost 4 bases and 4 bases, in that order; junction bases with no gene match: 4. In germline, CDR1 is MNHEY, CDR2 SMNVEV (reference sequence). The CDR3 loop spans 15 amino acids. CDR3 nucleotide sequence: TGTGCCAGCAGTTGGGGACTAGCGGGACAATACGAGCAGTACTTC. Its protein is CASSWGLAGQYEQYF.

J is TRBJ2-2 and V is TRBV6-4, with a weak D call TRBD1 (6 bases). The germline V and J ends were trimmed by 6 bases and 6 bases, with 14 bases remaining between them. The germline gives CDR1 MRHNA, CDR2 SNTAGT. The CDR3 loop spans 14 amino acids. The CDR3 region has the DNA TGTGCCAGCAGATCCTCGGGACAATCCGGGGAGCTGTTTTTT. Translation gives CASRSSGQSGELFF.

The chain recombines TRBV9 with TRBJ2-7; TRBD2 matches 8 bases. Per the germline V gene, CDR1 is SGDLS and CDR2 is YYNGEE. Germline trimming cut 4 bases from V and 7 bases from J; bases unmatched to any gene: 10. This CDR3 has 14 amino acids. The CDR3 protein is CASSSSGSLDEQYF. The CDR3 region has the DNA TGTGCCAGCAGCTCAAGCGGGAGTTTGGATGAGCAGTACTTC.

The chain links TRBV5-1 to TRBJ2-6; TRBD2 aligns across 11 bases. V lost 8 bases, J lost 2 bases, and 9 bases stayed unmatched. The CDR3 is made up of 17 amino acids. Germline-derived CDR1 and CDR2 are SGHRS and YFSETQ. CDR3 residues: CASLPGLAVTGANVLTF. The CDR3 nucleotides read TGCGCCAGTTTACCGGGACTAGCGGTAACTGGGGCCAACGTCCTGACTTTC.

V gene TRBV20-1 combines with J gene TRBJ2-1; 8 bases align to TRBD2. From germline, CDR1 is DFQATT and CDR2 SNEGSKA (reference sequence). The CDR3 is 14 residues long. V gave up 5 bases and J gave up 6 bases; unmatched junction bases: 9. CDR3 sequence: CSALRTSGGNEQFF. The CDR3 DNA reads TGCAGTGCTCTACGAACTAGCGGCGGCAATGAGCAGTTCTTC.

The chain links TRBV12-3 or TRBV12-4 to TRBJ1-4; possibly TRBD1 for D (5 bases). The CDR3 runs 11 residues. V shed 5 bases and J shed 12 bases, with 10 bases lying between them. The CDR3 DNA follows: TGTGCCAGCAGTCAACAGGAAGAACTGTTTTTT. Its translation is CASSQQEELFF.

This rearrangement joins TRBV10-3 to TRBJ2-7, with D maybe TRBD1 (5 bases). The CDR3 totals 12 residues. V was shortened by 2 bases and J by 5 bases, with 7 bases between the two germline ends. Germline V gene data show CDR1 as ENHRY and CDR2 as SYGVKD. The CDR3 DNA is TGTGCCATCAGTGAGGCAGGGCACGAGCAGTACTTC. It yields the protein CAISEAGHEQYF.

The chain employs TRBV7-3 and TRBJ2-3, with TRBD2 matching over 7 bases. This CDR3 has 16 residues. The germline V gene encodes CDR1 SGHTA and CDR2 FQGTGA. Trimming at V came to 5 bases and at J to 3 bases, leaving 11 bases not matched to a gene. The DNA for the CDR3 is TGTGCCAGCAGCCCCAAAGCGGGACGGTCGACAGATACGCAGTATTTT. It encodes CASSPKAGRSTDTQYF. Full variable domain (outside the CDR3, taken from reference TRBV7-3 and TRBJ2-3): GAGVSQTPSNKVTEKGKYVELRCDPISGHTALYWYRQSLGQGPEFLIYFQGTGAADDSGLPNDRFFAVRPEGSVSTLKIQRTERGDSAVYLCASSPKAGRSTDTQYFGPGTRLTVL.

J is TRBJ2-7 and V is TRBV12-3 or TRBV12-4, with 8 bases fitting TRBD1. V lost 6 bases, J lost 3 bases, and 16 bases stayed unmatched. The CDR3 loop spans 17 amino acids. The chain's CDR3 is CASRDTWGVTGGYEQYF. The CDR3, as DNA: TGTGCCAGCAGGGATACTTGGGGCGTAACAGGGGGCTACGAGCAGTACTTC.

The rearrangement uses TRBV12-3 or TRBV12-4 and TRBJ2-3; 9 bases are a match to TRBD2. The CDR3 sequence is 14 residues long. V shed 5 bases and J 5 bases; nucleotides not matched to a gene: 5. CDR3 coding DNA: TGTGCCAGCAGTCATAGCGGGAGTGGAGATACGCAGTATTTT. Its translation is CASSHSGSGDTQYF.

The genes are TRBV15 and TRBJ1-4, with a weak D call TRBD1 (6 bases). The CDR3 consists of 15 residues. V was cut by 4 bases and J by 1 base, with 10 bases left in between. CDR1 is LNHNV, CDR2 YYDKDF, per germline (reference sequence). The CDR3 reads CATSKTGLTNEKLFF. CDR3 nucleotide sequence: TGTGCCACCAGCAAAACAGGGTTAACTAATGAAAAACTGTTTTTT.

This clonotype was picked up a small number of times. The V gene is TRBV5-1, the J gene TRBJ2-1, with D possibly TRBD2 on 6 matching bases. Germline loops: CDR1 SGHRS, CDR2 YFSETQ. This CDR3 spans 13 amino acids. V shed 4 bases and J shed 10 bases, with 15 bases lying between them. The CDR3 reads CASSPGLLHEQFF. DNA of the CDR3: TGCGCCAGCAGCCCCGGACTATTACACGAGCAGTTCTTC.

This clonotype was counted only a few times. The gene calls are TRBV21-1 and TRBJ2-6; the listed D gene, TRBD1, was not tested against the DNA. TRBV21-1 is deemed a pseudogene. This CDR3 contains 17 residues. The CDR3 is CASSPVGRDTGANVLTF. The CDR3 DNA follows: TGTGCCAGCAGCCCTGTAGGCAGGGACACCGGGGCCAACGTCCTGACTTTC.